Listed here are 2 T cell receptor beta chains from one sample, sequenced in a study of blood T cell repertoires in COVID-19. Clones were sequenced by immunoSEQ multiplex PCR, and TCRdb holds only the in-frame ones, with some missing. The table shows about 200,000 clones, with more than 70% occurring only once. The sample taken for sequencing was peripheral blood. The origin of the receptors is a person aged 65 to 85 with COVID-19, enrolled during active disease.

The V gene is TRBV6-5, the J gene TRBJ1-5; tentative D call: TRBD1 (5 bases). V gave up 4 bases and J gave up 6 bases, with 13 bases separating them. CDR1 is MNHEY and CDR2 is SVGAGI in the germline V gene. The CDR3 extends over 14 amino acids. The CDR3 DNA follows: TGTGCCAGCAGTTCGGGTCAGGGTACTCAGCCCCAGCATTTT. Translation: CASSSGQGTQPQHF.

The chain links TRBV25-1 to TRBJ1-1; D is possibly TRBD1 (5 bases). The germline V and J ends were trimmed by 2 bases and 7 bases, with 14 bases remaining between them. Germline V gives CDR1 MGHDK, CDR2 SYGVNS. This CDR3 spans 14 amino acids. In DNA form, the CDR3 reads TGTGCCAGCAGTGAAATGGCAGGGCCTTATGAAGCTTTCTTT. Protein: CASSEMAGPYEAFF.